One and the same sample provided the 23 T cell receptor beta chains below, sequenced in a study of T cell responses to AZD1222 COVID-19 vaccine. Profiled with immunoSEQ multiplex PCR; TCRdb holds only in-frame clones, not every one. The repertoire holds approximately 100,000 clones, with approximately 87% as singletons. The sequences come from peripheral blood, collected 28 days after the second AZD1222 dose. The receptors originated from an adult who received the AZD1222 COVID-19 vaccine.

The gene calls are TRBV7-3 and TRBJ2-1; D may be TRBD2 (5 bases). Germline lookup yields CDR1 SGHTA and CDR2 FQGTGA. The CDR3 is 15 residues long. The V end lost 4 bases, the J end lost 2 bases, and 12 bases lay between the germline ends. CDR3 nucleotides: TGTGCCAGCAGCTCCATGACTACGCCCTACAATGAGCAGTTCTTC. Protein product: CASSSMTTPYNEQFF. Drawing the rest from reference TRBV7-3 and TRBJ2-1, the complete variable domain is GAGVSQTPSNKVTEKGKYVELRCDPISGHTALYWYRQSLGQGPEFLIYFQGTGAADDSGLPNDRFFAVRPEGSVSTLKIQRTERGDSAVYLCASSSMTTPYNEQFFGPGTRLTVL.

The V gene is TRBV19, the J gene TRBJ1-5; D not certain. CDR1 LNHDA and CDR2 SQIVND come from the germline V gene (reference sequence). The CDR3 has 15 amino acids. V lost 6 bases to trimming and J lost 3 bases, with 15 bases between them. The CDR3 loop reads CASRLVSGNNQPQHF. CDR3 nucleotides: TGTGCCAGTAGGCTAGTGAGCGGTAACAATCAGCCCCAGCATTTT.

This clone was counted a few times. The CDR3 DNA sequence: TGTGCCAGCAGCCCCACCTCAACTAGCGGGAGTGGGGAGACCCAGTACTTC. This sequence encodes CASSPTSTSGSGETQYF. J is TRBJ2-5 and V is TRBV9; TRBD2 matches at 11 bases. Germline trimming cut 4 bases from V and 5 bases from J; bases unmatched to any gene: 13. This CDR3 has 17 residues. Germline V CDR1 and CDR2: SGDLS, YYNGEE.

The chain recombines TRBV7-6 with TRBJ2-5, with D unclear. This CDR3 comprises 17 residues. Germline CDR1 SGHVS, CDR2 FNYEAQ. Trimming stripped 6 bases from V and 2 bases from J, with 22 bases between. The DNA of the CDR3 is TGTGCCAGCAGTTTTACGGTCACAGAAACCCTACAAGAGACCCAGTACTTC. It codes for CASSFTVTETLQETQYF.

V usage is TRBV5-1 and J usage is TRBJ1-2; 7 bases are a match to TRBD1. The CDR3 spans 16 residues. Germline V CDR1 and CDR2: SGHRS, YFSETQ. V trimming: 3 bases; J trimming: 1 base; junction bases outside the gene matches: 9. CDR3 sequence reads: CASSSGGQIINYGYTF. CDR3 nucleotide sequence: TGCGCCAGCAGCTCGGGGGGACAGATAATTAACTATGGCTACACCTTC.

This chain uses TRBV4-3 with TRBJ2-7, with 11 bases aligning to TRBD2. Germline loops: CDR1 LGHNA, CDR2 YSLEER. Trimming removed 0 bases from V and 1 base from J; junction bases left unmatched: 2. CDR3 length: 16 residues. CDR3 DNA sequence: TGCGCCAGCAGCCAAGATCTAGCGGGGGGTTCCTACGAGCAGTACTTC. Translated, it gives CASSQDLAGGSYEQYF.

The chain uses TRBV6-1 and TRBJ2-7; D could derive from TRBD1 or TRBD2 (5 bases each). The germline V and J ends were trimmed by 2 bases and 0 bases, with 20 bases remaining between them. The CDR3 runs 18 residues. Germline V gene sequence: CDR1 MNHNS, CDR2 SASEGT. Here the CDR3 reads CASSETKERGTGSYEQYF. The CDR3 region has the DNA TGTGCCAGCAGTGAAACGAAAGAGAGAGGGACGGGCTCCTACGAGCAGTACTTC.

The chain has TRBV25-1 and TRBJ2-7; 8 nucleotides agree with TRBD2. J lost 2 bases, V lost 4 bases, and 7 bases had no gene match. CDR1 MGHDK and CDR2 SYGVNS come from the germline V gene. The CDR3 has 15 residues. The chain's CDR3 is CASSGNPAGAYEQYF. The CDR3, as DNA: TGTGCCAGCAGTGGGAACCCAGCGGGAGCCTACGAGCAGTACTTC.

This chain links TRBV27 with TRBJ1-2, with D unresolved. Germline V lookup: CDR1 MNHEY, CDR2 SMNVEV (reference sequence). V was trimmed by 6 bases and J by 5 bases, leaving 19 bases between them. The CDR3 totals 15 residues. CDR3 nucleotides: TGTGCCAGCAGACCCACCCCGGACCCGGGGTATGGCTACACCTTC. Translation: CASRPTPDPGYGYTF.

V usage is TRBV18 and J usage is TRBJ1-5; D perhaps matches TRBD1 (5 bases). The CDR3 has 14 residues. Germline CDR1 reads KGHSH; CDR2 reads LQKENI. V lost 6 bases, J lost 1 base, and 10 bases lay in between. CDR3 loop: CASSGGESNQPQHF. For the CDR3, the DNA is TGTGCCAGCTCGGGAGGGGAAAGCAATCAGCCCCAGCATTTT. The variable domain in full, with the rest retrieved from reference TRBV18 and TRBJ1-5, is NAGVMQNPRHLVRRRGQEARLRCSPMKGHSHVYWYRQLPEEGLKFMVYLQKENIIDESGMPKERFSAEFPKEGPSILRIQQVVRGDSAAYFCASSGGESNQPQHFGDGTRLSIL.

CDR3 nucleotide sequence: TGTGCCAGCAGCCAAGATGGGGCTTCGAACACTGAAGCTTTCTTT. Encoded protein: CASSQDGASNTEAFF. This chain links TRBV3-1 (or the pseudogene TRBV3-2) with TRBJ1-1; D may be TRBD1 (5 bases). The CDR3 covers 15 residues. From germline, CDR1 is LGHDT and CDR2 YNNKEL (reference sequence). Trimming stripped 0 bases from V and 1 base from J, with 9 bases between.

This clone showed up just once. The chain is built from TRBV5-8 and TRBJ2-1, with 8 bases lining up with TRBD2. The V gene's germline CDR1 is SGHTS and CDR2 YDEGEE. J gave up 4 bases and V 6 bases, and 6 bases lay outside the gene matches. The CDR3 has 14 residues. The CDR3 DNA is TGTGCCAGCACTCGGCGGGGGGATTACAATGAGCAGTTCTTC. Translating gives CASTRRGDYNEQFF.

This clone appeared once. The chain carries TRBV7-2 and TRBJ1-2, with D uncertain. Germline lookup yields CDR1 SGHTA and CDR2 FQGNSA. Trimming left V 5 bases short and J 3 bases short, with 10 bases between. This CDR3 comprises 13 residues. In nucleotides, the CDR3 is TGTGCCAGCAGCCCAAGTCCGGACTATGGCTACACCTTC. It translates to CASSPSPDYGYTF.

CDR3 DNA sequence: TGTGCCAGCAGCCCTGGACTTCAGAGCGGGACCCAGTACTTC. It encodes CASSPGLQSGTQYF. The gene calls are TRBV3-1 (or the pseudogene TRBV3-2) and TRBJ2-5; tentative D call: TRBD2 (5 bases). CDR3 length: 14 amino acids. The V end lost 4 bases, the J end lost 7 bases, and 16 bases lay between the germline ends. CDR1 is LGHDT, CDR2 YNNKEL, per germline (reference sequence).

This chain connects TRBV7-8 to TRBJ1-2; 10 bases match TRBD1. CDR1 and CDR2 from the germline V gene are SGHVS and FQNEAQ. The CDR3 sequence is 15 residues long. V lost 5 bases and J lost 2; bases outside the gene matches: 5. CDR3 region: CASSGRTGGNYGYTF. The CDR3 nucleotides read TGTGCCAGCAGCGGAAGGACAGGGGGAAACTATGGCTACACCTTC. The full variable domain, in which reference TRBV7-8 and TRBJ1-2 provide the parts outside the CDR3, is GAGVSQSPRYKVAKRGQDVALRCDPISGHVSLFWYQQALGQGPEFLTYFQNEAQLDKSGLPSDRFFAERPEGSVSTLKIQRTQQEDSAVYLCASSGRTGGNYGYTFGSGTRLTVV.

This clone was observed a handful of times. J is TRBJ1-2 and V is TRBV6-1, with D uncertain. Trimming cost V 5 bases and J 2 bases, with 12 bases left between them. The CDR3 covers 14 residues. Germline V gene data show CDR1 as MNHNS and CDR2 as SASEGT. The CDR3 loop is CASSQPRVNYGYTF. In DNA form, the CDR3 reads TGTGCCAGCAGTCAGCCTAGGGTGAACTATGGCTACACCTTC.

V is TRBV21-1 and J is TRBJ2-7; TRBD2 is the table's D call, not checked against the DNA. TRBV21-1 is a recognized pseudogene. CDR3 length equals 16 residues. The DNA for the CDR3 is TGTGCCAGCAGCAAAGAGGGCGCCTCACCGGGGGGCGAGCAGTACTTC. Translating it yields CASSKEGASPGGEQYF.

The V gene is TRBV19, the J gene TRBJ1-2; D is ambiguous. Germline V gene sequence: CDR1 LNHDA, CDR2 SQIVND (reference sequence). The CDR3 has 14 amino acids. V lost 3 bases, J lost 4 bases, and 12 bases lay in between. CDR3 nucleotide sequence: TGTGCCAGTAGTATTATGCCGTCACGCTATGGCTACACCTTC. Its translation: CASSIMPSRYGYTF.

With regard to this clone: Other nucleotide sequences in the sample specify the same CDR3. The chain uses TRBV4-3 and TRBJ2-5; possible D gene TRBD2, 6 bases. This CDR3 is built from 13 residues. V was shortened by 1 base and J by 4 bases, with 7 bases between the two germline ends. Germline-derived CDR1 and CDR2 are LGHNA and YSLEER. CDR3 sequence: CASSQGRGETQYF. The DNA for the CDR3 is TGCGCCAGCAGCCAAGGGCGGGGAGAGACCCAGTACTTC.

The sample holds one count of this clone. DNA for the CDR3: TGTGCCAGCTCACCACCAAGAGGCGGCAGGGGTGGTACTGAAGCTTTCTTT. Translation: CASSPPRGGRGGTEAFF. The V and J genes are TRBV18 and TRBJ1-1; weak D call: TRBD1 (6 bases). Trimming took 0 bases from V and 5 from J, leaving 19 bases between them. The CDR3 covers 17 residues. CDR1 is KGHSH, CDR2 LQKENI, per germline.

The V call is TRBV12-3 or TRBV12-4, the J call TRBJ1-4; no clear D. V dropped 6 bases and J dropped 7 bases, with 9 bases sitting between them. The CDR3 sequence is 12 residues long. CDR3 in DNA: TGTGCCAGCAGCTGGGTACGTGAAAAACTGTTTTTT. This translates into CASSWVREKLFF.

The V gene is TRBV6-1, the J gene TRBJ1-5; TRBD1 is a possible D gene (6 bases). In germline, CDR1 is MNHNS, CDR2 SASEGT. V dropped 1 base and J dropped 6 bases, with 22 bases sitting between them. This CDR3 has 18 residues. The DNA of the CDR3 is TGTGCCAGCAGTGAAGGTTATGGAGGCAGGGGCCGGATTCAGCCCCAGCATTTT. This gives the protein CASSEGYGGRGRIQPQHF.

The rearrangement uses TRBV25-1 and TRBJ1-3, with D perhaps TRBD1 (6 bases). The CDR3 loop spans 14 amino acids. Per the germline V gene, CDR1 is MGHDK and CDR2 is SYGVNS. With 5 bases removed from V and 2 bases from J, the gap between germline ends came to 10 bases. CDR3: CASSTGFPGNTIYF. The CDR3 DNA is TGTGCCAGCAGTACAGGGTTTCCTGGAAACACCATATATTTT.